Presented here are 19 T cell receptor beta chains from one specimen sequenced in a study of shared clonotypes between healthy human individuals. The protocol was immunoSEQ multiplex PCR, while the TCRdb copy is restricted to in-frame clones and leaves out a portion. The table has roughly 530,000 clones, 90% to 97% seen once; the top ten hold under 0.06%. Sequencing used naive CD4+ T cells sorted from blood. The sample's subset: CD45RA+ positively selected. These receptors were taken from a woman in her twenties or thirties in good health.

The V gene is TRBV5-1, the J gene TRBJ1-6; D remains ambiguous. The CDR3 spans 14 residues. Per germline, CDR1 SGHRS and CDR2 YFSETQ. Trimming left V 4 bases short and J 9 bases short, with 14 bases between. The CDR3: CASSLAGLISPLHF. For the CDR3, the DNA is TGCGCCAGCAGCCTGGCCGGCCTAATTTCACCCCTCCACTTT.

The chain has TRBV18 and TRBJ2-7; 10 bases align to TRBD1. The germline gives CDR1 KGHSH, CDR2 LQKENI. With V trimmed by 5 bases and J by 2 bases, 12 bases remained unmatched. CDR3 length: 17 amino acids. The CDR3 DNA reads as TGTGCCAGCTCAACCCAACGCCCGGGACAGGGGCCCTACGAGCAGTACTTC. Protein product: CASSTQRPGQGPYEQYF.

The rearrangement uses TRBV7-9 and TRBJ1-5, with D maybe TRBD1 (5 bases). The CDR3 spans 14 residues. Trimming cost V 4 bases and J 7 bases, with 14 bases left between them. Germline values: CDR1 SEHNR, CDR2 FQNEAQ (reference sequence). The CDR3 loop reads CASSSTRAQQPQHF. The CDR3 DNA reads TGTGCCAGCAGCTCCACCAGGGCCCAACAGCCCCAGCATTTT. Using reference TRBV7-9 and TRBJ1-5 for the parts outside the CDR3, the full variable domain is DTGVSQNPRHKITKRGQNVTFRCDPISEHNRLYWYRQTLGQGPEFLTYFQNEAQLEKSRLLSDRFSAERPKGSFSTLEIQRTEQGDSAMYLCASSSTRAQQPQHFGDGTRLSIL.

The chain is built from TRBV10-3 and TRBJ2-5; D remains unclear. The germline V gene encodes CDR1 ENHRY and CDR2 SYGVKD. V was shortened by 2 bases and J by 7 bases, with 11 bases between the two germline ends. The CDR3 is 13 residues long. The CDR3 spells CAISEPPVRTQYF. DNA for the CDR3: TGTGCCATCAGTGAGCCTCCCGTGCGGACCCAGTACTTC.

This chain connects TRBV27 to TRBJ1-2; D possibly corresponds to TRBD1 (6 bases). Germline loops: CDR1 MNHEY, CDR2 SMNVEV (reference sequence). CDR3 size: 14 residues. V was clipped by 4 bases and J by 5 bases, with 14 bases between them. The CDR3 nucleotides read TGTGCCAGCAGTTCCGCGGACAGCCGATATGGCTACACCTTC. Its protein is CASSSADSRYGYTF.

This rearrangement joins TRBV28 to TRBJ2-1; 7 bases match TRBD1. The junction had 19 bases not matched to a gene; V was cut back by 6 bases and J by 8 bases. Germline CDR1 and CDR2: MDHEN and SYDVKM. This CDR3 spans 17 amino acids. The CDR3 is CASRVGGQARVIHEQFF. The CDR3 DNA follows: TGTGCCAGCAGAGTGGGTGGACAGGCTCGCGTGATTCATGAGCAGTTCTTC.

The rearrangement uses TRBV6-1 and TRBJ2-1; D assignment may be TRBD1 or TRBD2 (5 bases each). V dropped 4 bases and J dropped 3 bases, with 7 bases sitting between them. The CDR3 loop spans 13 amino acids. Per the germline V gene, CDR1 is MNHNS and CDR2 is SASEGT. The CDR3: CASSGDGYNEQFF. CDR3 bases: TGTGCCAGCAGTGGGGACGGCTACAATGAGCAGTTCTTC.

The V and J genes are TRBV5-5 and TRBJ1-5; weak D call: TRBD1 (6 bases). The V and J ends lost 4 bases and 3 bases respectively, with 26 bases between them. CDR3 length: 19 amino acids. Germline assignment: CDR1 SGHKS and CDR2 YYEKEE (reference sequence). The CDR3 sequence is CASSPVGGGWGPDNQPQHF. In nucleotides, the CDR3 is TGTGCCAGCAGCCCCGTCGGGGGGGGATGGGGGCCGGACAATCAGCCCCAGCATTTT.

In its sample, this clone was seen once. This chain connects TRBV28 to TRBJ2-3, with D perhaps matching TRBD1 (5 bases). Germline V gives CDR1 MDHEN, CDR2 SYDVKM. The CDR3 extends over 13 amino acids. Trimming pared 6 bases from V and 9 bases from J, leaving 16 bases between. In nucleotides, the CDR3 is TGTGCCAGCAGAACGACAGTAACGAGAACGCAGTATTTT. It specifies CASRTTVTRTQYF.

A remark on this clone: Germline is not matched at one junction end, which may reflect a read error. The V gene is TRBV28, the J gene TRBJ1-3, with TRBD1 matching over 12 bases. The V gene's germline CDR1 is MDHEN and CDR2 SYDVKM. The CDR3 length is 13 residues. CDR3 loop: CASSLQLGQGADF. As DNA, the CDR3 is TGTGCCAGCAGTTTACAATTGGGACAGGGGGCCGATTTT.

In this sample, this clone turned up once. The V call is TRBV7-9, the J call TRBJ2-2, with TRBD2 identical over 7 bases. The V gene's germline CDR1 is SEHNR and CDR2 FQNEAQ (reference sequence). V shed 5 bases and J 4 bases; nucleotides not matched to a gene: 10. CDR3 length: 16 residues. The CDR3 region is CASSPQGAGVTGELFF. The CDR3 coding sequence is TGTGCCAGCAGCCCCCAAGGGGCGGGGGTCACCGGGGAGCTGTTTTTT.

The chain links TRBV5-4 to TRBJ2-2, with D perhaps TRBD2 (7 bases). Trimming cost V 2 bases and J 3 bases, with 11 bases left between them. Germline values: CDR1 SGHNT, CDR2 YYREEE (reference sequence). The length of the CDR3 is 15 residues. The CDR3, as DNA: TGTGCCAGCAGCTTAGTAGGGGGGGACACCGGGGAGCTGTTTTTT. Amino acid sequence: CASSLVGGDTGELFF.

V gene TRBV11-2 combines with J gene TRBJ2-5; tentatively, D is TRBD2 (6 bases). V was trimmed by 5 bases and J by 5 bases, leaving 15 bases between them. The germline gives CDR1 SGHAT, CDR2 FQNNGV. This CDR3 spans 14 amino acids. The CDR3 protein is CASSQASSVETQYF. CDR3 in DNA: TGTGCCAGCAGCCAAGCCTCTAGCGTCGAGACCCAGTACTTC.

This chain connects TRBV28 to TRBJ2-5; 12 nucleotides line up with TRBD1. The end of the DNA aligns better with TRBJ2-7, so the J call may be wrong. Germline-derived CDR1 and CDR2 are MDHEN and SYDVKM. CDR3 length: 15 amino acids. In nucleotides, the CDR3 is TGTGCCAGCAGACGGGACAGGGGGCCCTCCTACGAGCAGTACTTC. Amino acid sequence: CASRRDRGPSYEQYF.

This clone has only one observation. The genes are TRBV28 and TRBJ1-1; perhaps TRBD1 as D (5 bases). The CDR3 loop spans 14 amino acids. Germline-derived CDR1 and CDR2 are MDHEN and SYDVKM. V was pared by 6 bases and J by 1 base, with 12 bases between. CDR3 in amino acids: CASRLGDGNTEAFF. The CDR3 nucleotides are TGTGCCAGCAGGCTAGGGGACGGGAACACTGAAGCTTTCTTT. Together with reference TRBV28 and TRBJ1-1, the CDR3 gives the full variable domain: DVKVTQSSRYLVKRTGEKVFLECVQDMDHENMFWYRQDPGLGLRLIYFSYDVKMKEKGDIPEGYSVSREKKERFSLILESASTNQTSMYLCASRLGDGNTEAFFGQGTRLTVV.

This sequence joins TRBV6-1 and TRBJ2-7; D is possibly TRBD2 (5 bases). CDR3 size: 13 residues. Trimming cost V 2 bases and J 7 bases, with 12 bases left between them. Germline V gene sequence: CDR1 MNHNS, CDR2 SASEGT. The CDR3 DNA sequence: TGTGCCAGCAGTGAAACCTCAGAGGGTGAGCAGTACTTC. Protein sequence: CASSETSEGEQYF.

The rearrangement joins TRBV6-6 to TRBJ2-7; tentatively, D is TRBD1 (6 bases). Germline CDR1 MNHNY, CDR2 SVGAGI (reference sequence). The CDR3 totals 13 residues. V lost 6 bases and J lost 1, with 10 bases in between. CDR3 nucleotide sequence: TGTGCCAGCAGGCTGGACAGATCCTACGAGCAGTACTTC. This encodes CASRLDRSYEQYF.

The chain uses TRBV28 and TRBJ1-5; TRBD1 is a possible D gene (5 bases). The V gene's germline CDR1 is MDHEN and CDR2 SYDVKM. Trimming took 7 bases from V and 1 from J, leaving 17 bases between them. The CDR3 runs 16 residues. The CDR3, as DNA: TGTGCCAGCACAGGGAGACTTGGGGGAAGCAATCAGCCCCAGCATTTT. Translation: CASTGRLGGSNQPQHF.

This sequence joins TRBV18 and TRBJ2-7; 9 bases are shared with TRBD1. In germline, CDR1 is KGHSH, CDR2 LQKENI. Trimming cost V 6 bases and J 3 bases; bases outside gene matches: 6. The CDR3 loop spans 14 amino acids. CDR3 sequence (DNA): TGTGCCAGCTCGTACGGGACAGGGCACTACGAGCAGTACTTC. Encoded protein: CASSYGTGHYEQYF.